Detailed here is one TCR beta chain. Its antigen is unidentified. The V segment lost 4 bases and the J segment 2 bases; nucleotides outside the gene matches: 3. The CDR3 has 14 residues. Time point indicated: healthy volunteer bleed at 2 weeks. RNA extraction used unfractionated whole blood as the source of total RNA. This sample is part of a study of human T cells and chemical hapten exposure. In the study overall: TCR yields differed between samples (mainly from small differences in pooled library volume). Study results and caveats: The study found that DPC sensitization did not change TCRs above 1 in 1000 frequency.

Unique molecular identifiers were linked by the library to individual cDNA molecules. As processed by the authors: There were a median of around 97,000 TCRs per sample, with a range from about 23,224 to 690,600. MiXCR, run by TCRdb on the RACE reads, gives a single entry per CDR3 protein. TCRdb assigned the V and J calls; the authors' analysis was not used. The sample holds about 31,000 distinct CDR3 sequences, about 7.7% seen once. Sample: whole blood. The sequence was collected from a human donor in good health. Some clones in this sample may be carry-over from other donors' samples. J is TRBJ2-3 and V is TRBV12-3 or TRBV12-4, with 7 positions matching TRBD1. The CDR3 bases are TGTGCCAGCAGTTGGGACAGAATCACAGATACGCAGTATTTT. Protein sequence: CASSWDRITDTQYF.